This T cell receptor beta chain is from a study of cytomegalovirus exposure and HLA in healthy donors. The CDR3 has 15 residues. Trimming shortened V by 5 bases and J by 1 base, and 12 bases separated the two germline ends. The germline V gene encodes CDR1 MNHEY and CDR2 SVGAGI. Researchers ran the PCR with 60 Vbeta and 13 Jbeta primers. How the authors handled the data: There were 80 million or so unique TCR beta chains by a later count, and about 11 million of them were shared. Clones were sequenced by immunoSEQ multiplex PCR, and TCRdb holds only the in-frame ones, with some missing. From that table come the V and J calls and clone size; the DNA was used to work out D and trimming. This sample has around 190,000 clones, with about 80% found just once.

V gene TRBV6-5 combines with J gene TRBJ1-3; TRBD1 is a possible D gene (6 bases). The sequence was collected from a woman in her twenties or thirties in good health and CMV-seropositive. The sample was PBMCs. CDR3 sequence reads: CASSRGRGSGNTIYF. CDR3 in DNA: TGTGCCAGCAGTAGGGGCAGGGGATCTGGAAACACCATATATTTT.